A selection of T cell receptor beta chains follows, all from one sample in a study of T cell changes during pregnancy in multiple sclerosis. Profiling relied on immunoSEQ multiplex PCR, and the TCRdb table lists in-frame clones only, not all of them. The sample gives approximately 33,000 clones, 90% to 95% of which show up once; 0.4% to 0.5% is in the top ten. The source was CD4+ T cells from peripheral blood mononuclear cells, collected after pregnancy. These receptors were collected from a female donor with multiple sclerosis, enrolled in a pregnancy study. The CDR3 runs from the conserved cysteine through the conserved F or W. The D gene is left open where the match is weak.

J,V,D,DNA,CDR3
TRBJ2-7,TRBV5-1,NA,TGCGCCAGCAGCTTATTGTGGGGAGGGGGCTCCTACGAGCAGTACTTC,CASSLLWGGGSYEQYF
TRBJ1-2,TRBV30,NA,TGTGCCTGGAGTAGGGGCTATGGCTACACCTTC,CAWSRGYGYTF
TRBJ2-2,TRBV27,NA,TGTGCCAGCAGTAAGAGGTGGTCCGGGGAGCTGTTTTTT,CASSKRWSGELFF
TRBJ1-2,TRBV19,NA,TGTGCCAGCCTGATCTCGGGGTATGACTACACCTTC,CASLISGYDYTF
TRBJ2-7,TRBV7-2,NA,TGTGCCAGCAGCTACAGGTCACTAGCTAGGGAGTACGAGCAGTACTTC,CASSYRSLAREYEQYF
TRBJ1-2,TRBV28,NA,TGTGCCAGCAGCCCGACACGGGGGGCGATACAGAACTATGGCTACACCTTC,CASSPTRGAIQNYGYTF
TRBJ2-2,TRBV28,NA,TGTGCCAGCGGCGCGGGATTTAAAGGGGAGCTGTTTTTT,CASGAGFKGELFF
TRBJ1-2,TRBV6-6,NA,TGTGCCAGCAGTCCAGGGGTTCATGGCTACACCTTC,CASSPGVHGYTF
TRBJ2-4,TRBV5-4,TRBD2,TGTGCCAGCAGCTTGGGACTAGCGGGGGGGAAGGCCAAAAACATTCAGTACTTC,CASSLGLAGGKAKNIQYF
TRBJ2-7,TRBV7-9,TRBD1,TGTGCCAGCACCCCCGTCGGTCGACAGGGGGGCGAGCAGTACTTC,CASTPVGRQGGEQYF
TRBJ2-5,TRBV11-1,NA,TGTGCCAGCAGCTTGGAGGGCGGAAGAGAGACCCAGTACTTC,CASSLEGGRETQYF
TRBJ2-7,TRBV11-2,TRBD1,TGTGCCAGCAGCTTAGCAGGGACAGGGGGCGGCTACGAGCAGTACTTC,CASSLAGTGGGYEQYF
TRBJ2-3,TRBV30,NA,TGTGCCTGGAGTGAGCGAGCAGATACGCAGTATTTT,CAWSERADTQYF
TRBJ2-3,TRBV5-4,TRBD2,TGTGCCAGCAGCTTGGGTGGCGGGGGGAGCACAGATACGCAGTATTTT,CASSLGGGGSTDTQYF
TRBJ2-7,TRBV18,NA,TGTGCCAGCTCACCTTCCAGGGACTCTAACTACGAGCAGTACTTC,CASSPSRDSNYEQYF
TRBJ2-5,TRBV30,TRBD2,TGTGCCTGGATAGCGGGGCGAGAGACCCAGTACTTC,CAWIAGRETQYF
TRBJ2-1,TRBV2,NA,TGTGCCAGCAGAAGGAGGGAGCAGTTCTTC,CASRRREQFF
TRBJ2-3,TRBV27,TRBD1,TGTGCCAGCAGTTTAACCTATCCAGGGGGCTATCGCACAGATACGCAGTATTTT,CASSLTYPGGYRTDTQYF
TRBJ1-3,TRBV19,TRBD1,TGTGCCAGTAGTCCCCTCGGGACAGGGGTGGACGGAAACACCATATATTTT,CASSPLGTGVDGNTIYF
TRBJ1-6,TRBV27,TRBD1,TGTGCCAGCAGAAGGGACAGGGGGAGTTCACCCCTCCACTTT,CASRRDRGSSPLHF
TRBJ1-2,TRBV19,NA,TGTGCCAGTAGTGCCCCGGACAAGCCGGTATACACCTTC,CASSAPDKPVYTF
TRBJ2-5,TRBV2,TRBD1,TGTGCCAGCACTCGAACAGGGGCCTTCACCCAAGAGACCCAGTACTTC,CASTRTGAFTQETQYF
TRBJ2-5,TRBV4-2,NA,TGTGCCAGCAGCGCCGGACAGCAAGAGACCCAGTACTTC,CASSAGQQETQYF
TRBJ1-1,TRBV6-1,NA,TGTGCCAGCAGTGGGCTCTCAGGGAACACTGAAGCTTTCTTT,CASSGLSGNTEAFF
TRBJ2-5,TRBV18,NA,TGTGCCAGCTCTACTGAAAAGACCCAGTACTTC,CASSTEKTQYF
TRBJ2-5,TRBV28,TRBD1,TGTGCCATACAGAAACCCGGGGGACAGGGAAAAGAGACCCAGTACTTC,CAIQKPGGQGKETQYF
TRBJ2-7,TRBV10-1,NA,TGCGCCAGCCCTACAGGGGGGGATCGGGAGCAGTACTTC,CASPTGGDREQYF
TRBJ1-5,TRBV30,TRBD1,TGTGCCTGGAGTCGGACAGGGGTAAGACAGCCCCAGCATTTT,CAWSRTGVRQPQHF
TRBJ1-2,TRBV5-1,NA,TGCGCCAGCAGCTTGGTGGTAGACTATGGCTACACCTTC,CASSLVVDYGYTF
TRBJ2-3,TRBV5-1,TRBD2,TGCGCCAGCAGCGCCCCTAGCGGGGGGATCACAGATACGCAGTATTTT,CASSAPSGGITDTQYF
TRBJ1-4,TRBV15,TRBD1,TGTGCCACCAGCGGGACAGGGGGAAGGGAAAAACTGTTTTTT,CATSGTGGREKLFF
TRBJ2-2,TRBV19,TRBD2,TGTGCCAGTAGTATCTCAATAGCGGGGAAGACCGGGGAGCTGTTTTTT,CASSISIAGKTGELFF
TRBJ2-2,TRBV2,TRBD1,TGTGCCAGCAGTGGTACAGGGGGCTTGGGGGAGCTGTTTTTT,CASSGTGGLGELFF
TRBJ2-5,TRBV11-1,TRBD1,TGTGCCAGCAGTCCGCGGACAGGCGGGGAGACCCAGTACTTC,CASSPRTGGETQYF
TRBJ1-3,TRBV7-9,NA,TGTGCCAGCACCTCTGCGGGGGCTGGAAACACCATATATTTT,CASTSAGAGNTIYF
TRBJ1-2,TRBV5-4,NA,TGTGCCAGCAGCTTGATTGTAGGCAGGCCAACCGATGGCTACACCTTC,CASSLIVGRPTDGYTF
TRBJ2-4,TRBV11-2,NA,TGTGCCAGCAGCTTAGATCCCGGGAATTCAGCCAAAAACATTCAGTACTTC,CASSLDPGNSAKNIQYF
TRBJ2-1,TRBV9,TRBD2,TGTGCCAGCAGCGTAGACCCTAGCGGGAACTATGAGCAGTTCTTC,CASSVDPSGNYEQFF
TRBJ2-1,TRBV4-2,TRBD1,TGTGCCAGCAGTCAACGGACAGGGATTGAAAATGAGCAGTTCTTC,CASSQRTGIENEQFF
TRBJ1-1,TRBV27,TRBD1,TGTGCCAGCAGTTCCGGGACAGGCGGACGGGATGAAGCTTTCTTT,CASSSGTGGRDEAFF
TRBJ1-4,TRBV28,TRBD1,TGTGCCAGCAGTTTGGAGGGACAGAGAAATGAAAAACTGTTTTTT,CASSLEGQRNEKLFF
TRBJ2-3,TRBV4-2,TRBD2,TGTGCCAGCAGACTAGCGGACCTCACAGATACGCAGTATTTT,CASRLADLTDTQYF
TRBJ2-7,TRBV10-3,TRBD1,TGTGCCATCAGTGAGTCGCGGTTAGGGGGACAGGGCGCCGAGCAGTACTTC,CAISESRLGGQGAEQYF
TRBJ2-7,TRBV30,TRBD1,TGTGCCTGGAGCCTTGGGACAGGGAACTACGAGCAGTACTTC,CAWSLGTGNYEQYF
TRBJ2-7,TRBV28,NA,TGTGCCAGCACCCTGGGGGGGGCCTCCTACGAGCAGTACTTC,CASTLGGASYEQYF
TRBJ1-2,TRBV20-1,NA,TGCAGTGCTAGACAGGGTAACACCTTC,CSARQGNTF
TRBJ2-2,TRBV5-5,NA,TGTGCCAGCAGGCGTAACACCGGGGAGCTGTTTTTT,CASRRNTGELFF
TRBJ2-7,TRBV4-1,TRBD1,TGCGCCAGCAGCCCGGGGACAGAGCCTTTCCACGAGCAGTACTTC,CASSPGTEPFHEQYF